The 11 T cell receptor beta chains below come from one sample, sequenced in a study of CD8 T cells in ankylosing spondylitis. Whole-study results and caveats: For ankylosing spondylitis blood, a TCR beta motif of about 8 highly homologous variants appeared characteristic.

TCRdb redid the calling of the 5' RACE reads with MiXCR, one entry per CDR3 protein. The sample yields 750,000 to 850,000 distinct CDR3 sequences, over 9.5% seen once. These receptors lack a known antigen. Sequencing was carried out using blood, either unsorted or a sorted T cell fraction (not recorded which). The receptors shown here come from a male donor with ankylosing spondylitis.

V is TRBV7-9 and J is TRBJ2-5; D is possibly TRBD2 (6 bases). The CDR3 contains 16 residues. Per germline, CDR1 SEHNR and CDR2 FQNEAQ (reference sequence). Trimming took 5 bases from V and 0 from J, leaving 16 bases between them. CDR3 DNA sequence: TGTGCCAGCAGCGACTTCAGCGGGCGGTACCAAGAGACCCAGTACTTC. Translation gives CASSDFSGRYQETQYF.

V and J are TRBV20-1 and TRBJ1-2, with a tentative D call TRBD1 (5 bases). Germline loops: CDR1 DFQATT, CDR2 SNEGSKA (reference sequence). There are 13 residues in the CDR3. V was shortened by 4 bases and J by 3 bases, with 12 bases between the two germline ends. The CDR3 reads CSATGPGYYGYTF. CDR3 nucleotide sequence: TGCAGTGCTACAGGGCCAGGGTACTATGGCTACACCTTC.

This chain uses TRBV5-1 with TRBJ2-4; D possibly corresponds to TRBD2 (7 bases). The germline V gene encodes CDR1 SGHRS and CDR2 YFSETQ. The germline V and J ends were trimmed by 4 bases and 5 bases, with 16 bases remaining between them. The CDR3 extends over 15 amino acids. CDR3 sequence: CASSKGGGLENIQYF. CDR3 coding DNA: TGCGCCAGCAGCAAGGGAGGGGGGCTAGAAAACATTCAGTACTTC.

This clonotype came up many times. J is TRBJ2-7 and V is TRBV7-2; D might be TRBD1 or TRBD2, each matching 5 bases. From germline, CDR1 is SGHTA and CDR2 FQGNSA. Trimming removed 5 bases at V and 2 bases at J, with 13 bases between. This CDR3 has 14 residues. CDR3 residues: CASSPKQGPYEQYF. The CDR3 bases are TGTGCCAGCAGCCCTAAGCAGGGACCCTACGAGCAGTACTTC.

This clonotype has just a few counts. V usage is TRBV5-1 and J usage is TRBJ1-4; D is ambiguous. The length of the CDR3 is 16 residues. Per germline, CDR1 SGHRS and CDR2 YFSETQ. V was trimmed by 0 bases and J by 3 bases, leaving 12 bases between them. CDR3 region: CASSLEQAVPNEKLFF. CDR3 nucleotides: TGCGCCAGCAGCTTGGAGCAGGCAGTCCCTAATGAAAAACTGTTTTTT.

This chain joins TRBV20-1 and TRBJ1-3; D unresolved. Germline lookup yields CDR1 DFQATT and CDR2 SNEGSKA (reference sequence). The V and J ends lost 0 bases and 0 bases respectively, with 6 bases between them. This CDR3 comprises 14 residues. CDR3 region: CSARDNLSGNTIYF. CDR3 DNA sequence: TGCAGTGCTAGAGATAACCTCTCTGGAAACACCATATATTTT.

This clonotype was recorded many times. V and J are TRBV14 and TRBJ2-1, with no clear D. The CDR3 spans 13 residues. V was trimmed by 4 bases and J by 0 bases, leaving 4 bases between them. Germline V lookup: CDR1 SGHDN, CDR2 FVKESK. CDR3 region: CASSPYSYNEQFF. The CDR3 DNA reads as TGTGCCAGCAGCCCTTACTCCTACAATGAGCAGTTCTTC.

This clonotype has more than one count but fewer than ten. J is TRBJ1-2 and V is TRBV2, with D unresolved. V lost 6 bases to trimming and J lost 5 bases, with 13 bases between them. Germline assignment: CDR1 SNHLY and CDR2 FYNNEI. The CDR3 runs 13 residues. The CDR3 coding sequence is TGTGCCAGCAGGGTCCGGTTTGGGTATGGCTACACCTTC. It encodes CASRVRFGYGYTF.

The chain joins TRBV4-2 to TRBJ2-2; no reliable D call. CDR3 size: 14 residues. Looked up from germline, CDR1 is LGHNA and CDR2 is YNFKEQ. V dropped 0 bases and J dropped 4 bases, with 6 bases sitting between them. The CDR3 here is CASSQDPATGELFF. The CDR3, as DNA: TGTGCCAGCAGCCAAGATCCAGCCACCGGGGAGCTGTTTTTT.

This chain links TRBV30 with TRBJ1-5; D not resolved. Trimming pared 0 bases from V and 0 bases from J, leaving 3 bases between. Germline CDR1 is GTSNPN and CDR2 is SVGIG (reference sequence). This CDR3 is 13 amino acids long. CDR3 loop: CAWSVTSNQPQHF. As DNA, the CDR3 is TGTGCCTGGAGTGTAACTAGCAATCAGCCCCAGCATTTT.

The V and J genes are TRBV12-3 or TRBV12-4 and TRBJ2-2; D is possibly TRBD1 (5 bases). Trimming pared 5 bases from V and 7 bases from J, leaving 11 bases between. This CDR3 region has 13 residues. In DNA form, the CDR3 reads TGTGCCAGCAGTCCTTTCCAGGGCGGGGAGCTGTTTTTT. Its translation is CASSPFQGGELFF.